The rows below give T cell receptor beta chains drawn from one sample of a study of cytomegalovirus exposure and HLA in healthy donors. Method: immunoSEQ multiplex PCR; TCRdb's copy keeps in-frame clones and lacks some. The sample contains some 190,000 clones, 80% of which appear only once. The sequencing sample was made of PBMCs. These receptors were obtained from a woman in her 40s in good health and CMV-seronegative. CDR3s include the opening cysteine and the closing phenylalanine or tryptophan.

cdr3_length j_call v_call cdr3_aa
16 TRBJ2-3 TRBV5-1 CASSTGTSGSTDTQYF
16 TRBJ2-3 TRBV21-1 CASRKVGTGTADTQYF
13 TRBJ2-2 TRBV30 CAWISANTGELFF
15 TRBJ2-2 TRBV11-3 CASSRDSRYTGELFF
13 TRBJ1-1 TRBV6-1 CASAQGQNTEAFF
16 TRBJ2-1 TRBV6-5 CASSYSLAGAYNEQFF
17 TRBJ2-2 TRBV18 CASSPGGTSGRTGELFF
18 TRBJ2-2 TRBV4-1 CASSPGFGAGAYTGELFF
16 TRBJ2-2 TRBV27 CASSLQTGGNTGELFF
13 TRBJ2-2 TRBV6-1 CASSEGRGGELFF
16 TRBJ1-1 TRBV6-5 CASSYSSRGRNTEAFF
12 TRBJ2-1 TRBV30 CAWKPDREEAFF
13 TRBJ1-4 TRBV12-5 CASEGQVNEKLFF
17 TRBJ1-1 TRBV30 CAWRGDREWGEGTEAFF
14 TRBJ2-1 TRBV5-1 CASSLSGSSNEQFF
16 TRBJ2-5 TRBV7-8 CASSWADGRGGETQYF
16 TRBJ2-3 TRBV5-4 CASSLLAGGRADTQYF
13 TRBJ2-2 TRBV14 CASRRANTGELFF
15 TRBJ2-3 TRBV9 CASSPVGGNQDTQYF
15 TRBJ2-3 TRBV5-4 CASRIDRVGTDTQYF
15 - TRBV7-2 CASSLDYGRTNEQYF
15 TRBJ2-1 TRBV7-2 CASSSLLAGGDEQFF
16 TRBJ1-1 TRBV6-6 CASWAGQGYMNTEAFF
16 TRBJ2-7 TRBV6-5 CASSYAYFGGSYEQYF
15 TRBJ1-1 TRBV11-3 CASSPPGGGNTEAFF
15 TRBJ2-1 TRBV4-3 CASSPGTGWGNEQFF
17 TRBJ2-2 TRBV5-3 CARTEEASGLNTGELFF
12 TRBJ2-7 TRBV11-3 CASSFGQYEQYF
16 TRBJ2-3 TRBV5-1 CASSLGSSGSVDTQYF
13 TRBJ1-3 TRBV2 CASSEVGGNTIYF
16 TRBJ2-3 TRBV6-5 CASSSRTGSGADTQYF
14 - TRBV5-1 CASSLTSGTYEQYF
16 TRBJ2-3 TRBV13 CASSVQRDSSTDTQYF
16 TRBJ2-1 TRBV7-2 CASSLVNVRPYNEQFF
15 TRBJ1-1 TRBV18 CASSPPGFGITEAFF
15 TRBJ1-1 TRBV27 CASSLGGGANTEAFF
14 TRBJ2-2 TRBV19 CASRGGGPSGELFF
13 TRBJ2-5 TRBV7-9 CASSTDSQETQYF
12 TRBJ2-5 TRBV30 CAWRQAQETQYF
16 TRBJ2-7 TRBV6-4 CASSDPWTSGPYEQYF
15 TRBJ1-5 TRBV5-5 CASSLAGGSNQPQHF
14 TRBJ1-1 TRBV2 CASRAGGMNTEAFF
15 TRBJ2-7 TRBV6-1 CASSVGQGVPYEQYF
16 TRBJ1-3 TRBV4-2 CASSQDPKGPRNTIYF
15 TRBJ1-4 TRBV4-3 CASSRSSTGNEKLFF
16 TRBJ1-2 TRBV19 CASRQTGEPAPSGYTF
14 TRBJ1-2 TRBV4-2 CASSQPTGYYGYTF